The present T cell receptor beta chain was sequenced within a study of blood T cell repertoires in COVID-19. On the study more broadly: T cells, B-cell-depleted T cells, or PBMCs provided the cDNA or gDNA that served as material.

This clone was found a few times. The authors' processing: Reference gene primers were amplified, and this amplification served to estimate nucleated cell counts. Profiling relied on immunoSEQ multiplex PCR, and the TCRdb table lists in-frame clones only, not all of them. V and J calls and clone size are given by that table; D and trimming were obtained from the DNA. The sample carries about 82,000 clones, approximately 86% recorded once. The clonotype was recovered from a man older than 75 with active or convalescent COVID-19. Sequenced sample: peripheral blood.

CDR3 residues: CASREVSGNTIYF. CDR3 DNA sequence: TGTGCCAGCAGGGAGGTCTCCGGAAACACCATATATTTT. This chain links TRBV2 with TRBJ1-3; no firm D call. Germline assignment: CDR1 SNHLY and CDR2 FYNNEI. Trimming stripped 6 bases from V and 4 bases from J, with 10 bases between. The CDR3 has 13 amino acids.